The 19 T cell receptor beta chains below all came from one sample that was sequenced in a study of blood T cell repertoires in COVID-19. Generated by immunoSEQ multiplex PCR, the TCRdb table keeps only in-frame clones and is missing some. This sample has nearly 350,000 clones, with about 90% found just once. The source material was peripheral blood. These receptors all stem from a woman aged 18-29 years who had recovered from COVID-19.

The gene calls are TRBV24-1 and TRBJ2-1, with 7 positions matching TRBD2. CDR3 length: 15 residues. J lost 0 bases, V lost 5 bases, and 3 bases had no gene match. The germline V gene encodes CDR1 KGHDR and CDR2 SFDVKD. CDR3 region: CATSVGGISYNEQFF. CDR3 sequence (DNA): TGTGCCACCAGTGTCGGGGGGATCTCCTACAATGAGCAGTTCTTC.

The chain employs TRBV4-3 and TRBJ1-2; D uncertain. Trimming cost V 0 bases and J 12 bases, with 17 bases left between them. This CDR3 is 14 amino acids long. Germline CDR1 is LGHNA and CDR2 is YSLEER. CDR3 amino acids: CASSQDLRRPVDTF. The CDR3 region has the DNA TGCGCCAGCAGCCAAGATTTAAGGCGGCCCGTGGACACCTTC.

This clone was found once. V and J are TRBV6-5 and TRBJ2-2; D gene uncertain. Looked up from germline, CDR1 is MNHEY and CDR2 is SVGAGI. The CDR3 has 12 residues. The V and J ends lost 6 bases and 3 bases respectively, with 5 bases between them. The CDR3 DNA reads TGTGCCAGCAGCTCTTACACCGGGGAGCTGTTTTTT. As protein: CASSSYTGELFF.

This chain joins TRBV16 and TRBJ2-1; D might be TRBD2 (5 bases). Trimming shortened V by 3 bases and J by 5 bases, and 11 bases separated the two germline ends. The CDR3 is 14 residues long. Germline loops: CDR1 KGHSY, CDR2 FQNENV. CDR3 protein: CASSQSTRNNEQFF. Written as DNA, the CDR3 is TGTGCCAGCAGCCAGTCTACTAGAAACAATGAGCAGTTCTTC.

For the CDR3, the DNA is TGCGCCAGCAGACCGGGACAGCCTAATTCACCCCTCCACTTT. Its translation: CASRPGQPNSPLHF. The V and J genes are TRBV4-3 and TRBJ1-6; 7 bases are a match to TRBD1. Germline loops: CDR1 LGHNA, CDR2 YSLEER. The CDR3 runs 14 residues. Germline trimming cut 6 bases from V and 6 bases from J; bases unmatched to any gene: 5.

This clone was counted once. The chain links TRBV7-9 to TRBJ1-2; D is possibly TRBD1 (5 bases). Germline lookup yields CDR1 SEHNR and CDR2 FQNEAQ (reference sequence). V gave up 5 bases and J gave up 8 bases, with 18 bases separating them. This CDR3 spans 14 amino acids. Written as DNA, the CDR3 is TGTGCCAGCAGCCCCGTCGACACCTACAGGGGCTACACCTTC. The encoded protein is CASSPVDTYRGYTF.

As for this clone: Other nucleotide sequences in the sample specify the same CDR3. The V call is TRBV11-3, the J call TRBJ2-3; 7 nucleotides match TRBD2. The V gene end was trimmed by 1 base and the J gene end by 3 bases; junction bases not matched to a gene: 1. CDR1 SGHNT and CDR2 YENEEA come from the germline V gene. This CDR3 is built from 14 residues. CDR3 sequence: CASSLAGGTDTQYF. CDR3 coding DNA: TGTGCCAGCAGCTTAGCGGGAGGTACAGATACGCAGTATTTT.

V is TRBV7-9 and J is TRBJ1-4; 12 bases line up with TRBD1. With 5 bases clipped from V and 8 bases from J, the junction kept 9 bases outside the gene matches. The CDR3 contains 16 residues. Germline values: CDR1 SEHNR, CDR2 FQNEAQ (reference sequence). The CDR3 DNA follows: TGTGCCAGCAGCCACGGGACAGGGGGCTATGGCGAAAAACTGTTTTTT. It is translated as CASSHGTGGYGEKLFF.

The V and J genes are TRBV27 and TRBJ2-3; TRBD2 is a possible D gene (5 bases). Trimming pared 3 bases from V and 1 base from J, leaving 5 bases between. The CDR3 is made up of 13 amino acids. The germline CDR1 and CDR2 sequences are MNHEY and SMNVEV (reference sequence). CDR3 bases: TGTGCCAGCAGTTTTAGCGGCACAGATACGCAGTATTTT. Its protein is CASSFSGTDTQYF.

The rearrangement links TRBV10-3 to TRBJ2-3; 8 nucleotides agree with TRBD1. Germline V gene lookup returns CDR1 ENHRY and CDR2 SYGVKD. Trimming removed 5 bases from V and 4 bases from J; junction bases left unmatched: 11. The length of the CDR3 is 16 residues. This CDR3 is CAISSPRGLGSDTQYF. The CDR3 coding sequence is TGTGCCATCAGTTCCCCCAGGGGGCTTGGTTCAGATACGCAGTATTTT.

The chain couples TRBV6-2 or TRBV6-3 to TRBJ1-1; no clear D. Per germline, CDR1 MNHEY and CDR2 SVGEGT. Trimming took off 0 bases at V and 11 bases at J, with 22 bases between the two ends. This CDR3 has 16 amino acids. The CDR3 loop reads CASSYSMRIGGSSAFF. The DNA for the CDR3 is TGTGCCAGCAGTTACTCGATGAGAATCGGAGGTAGTTCGGCTTTCTTT.

The chain links TRBV5-5 to TRBJ2-2, with TRBD2 as a possible D gene (6 bases). V lost 4 bases to trimming and J lost 0 bases, with 13 bases between them. Per the germline V gene, CDR1 is SGHKS and CDR2 is YYEKEE (reference sequence). This CDR3 region has 16 residues. Written as DNA, the CDR3 is TGTGCCAGCAGCCTGGGACTCGGGGCGAACACCGGGGAGCTGTTTTTT. Translating gives CASSLGLGANTGELFF.

CDR3 protein: CASSETGVNTEAFF. The CDR3 DNA sequence: TGTGCCAGCAGTGAGACAGGGGTGAACACTGAAGCTTTCTTT. The chain combines TRBV25-1 with TRBJ1-1; 8 bases fit TRBD1. With 3 bases clipped from V and 0 bases from J, the junction kept 0 bases outside the gene matches. CDR1 is MGHDK, CDR2 SYGVNS, per germline. The CDR3 sequence is 14 residues long.

CDR3 protein: CASSSLAGGDEQYV. The CDR3 DNA reads TGTGCCAGCAGCTCCTTAGCGGGAGGGGACGAGCAGTACGTC. The chain recombines TRBV11-2 with TRBJ2-7; 11 bases match TRBD2. V trimming: 4 bases; J trimming: 5 bases; junction bases outside the gene matches: 4. In germline, CDR1 is SGHAT, CDR2 FQNNGV. CDR3 length equals 14 residues.

The genes are TRBV24-1 and TRBJ1-3; unclear D gene. Germline loops: CDR1 KGHDR, CDR2 SFDVKD. This CDR3 contains 16 residues. Deletions cut 5 bases from V and 0 bases from J, with 13 bases between. The CDR3 region is CATSGKGDTSGNTIYF. DNA of the CDR3: TGTGCCACCAGTGGAAAGGGAGATACCTCTGGAAACACCATATATTTT.

The rearrangement uses TRBV27 and TRBJ2-1; the match to TRBD2 covers 7 bases. This CDR3 has 16 residues. Germline CDR1 is MNHEY and CDR2 is SMNVEV (reference sequence). Trimming at V came to 0 bases and at J to 6 bases, leaving 8 bases not matched to a gene. The CDR3 loop is CASSLSVGGMGNEQFF. Written as DNA, the CDR3 is TGTGCCAGCAGTTTATCTGTGGGAGGGATGGGCAATGAGCAGTTCTTC.

The rearrangement joins TRBV4-3 to TRBJ2-4, with TRBD2 as a possible D gene (5 bases). Germline-derived CDR1 and CDR2 are LGHNA and YSLEER. Trimming took off 0 bases at V and 4 bases at J, with 16 bases between the two ends. The CDR3 is 17 amino acids. The CDR3 protein is CASSQEEGARGKNIQYF. CDR3 coding DNA: TGCGCCAGCAGCCAAGAGGAAGGCGCCCGGGGAAAAAACATTCAGTACTTC.

In DNA, the CDR3 is TGTGCCAGCAGCTCCCAGGGGCCCTCTGGAAACACCATATATTTT. It translates to CASSSQGPSGNTIYF. The chain carries TRBV11-3 and TRBJ1-3, with a possible D match to TRBD1 (6 bases). In germline, CDR1 is SGHNT, CDR2 YENEEA. Deletions cut 4 bases from V and 0 bases from J, with 10 bases between. This CDR3 contains 15 residues.

The sample holds one count of this clone. The CDR3 here is CASARPGLGNEQFF. The CDR3 DNA reads as TGTGCCAGCGCGAGACCAGGTCTTGGCAATGAGCAGTTCTTC. This rearrangement joins TRBV11-2 to TRBJ2-1, with no clear D. V was clipped by 8 bases and J by 6 bases, with 17 bases between them. The germline CDR1 and CDR2 sequences are SGHAT and FQNNGV. The CDR3 totals 14 residues.